This T cell receptor (beta chain) originates from a study of blood T cell repertoires in COVID-19. Study as a whole: Italy, Spain and the United States were the sources of the convalescent and acute COVID-19 samples. PBMCs, B-cell-depleted T cells, or T cells were the source of the cDNA or gDNA that made up the material.

How the authors handled the data: Quantification of nucleated cells was approximated via reference gene primer amplification. TCRdb's copy holds only in-frame clones and misses some; the assay was immunoSEQ multiplex PCR. V and J calls and clone size are as listed in that table; D and trimming were resolved from the DNA. The sample lists roughly 100,000 clones, 70% to 90% occurring once. Trimming removed 1 base from V and 8 bases from J, with 10 bases in between. Germline loops: CDR1 WNHNN, CDR2 SYGVQD (reference sequence). CDR3 length: 13 amino acids. This clone was picked up a small number of times.

The clonotype originates from a woman aged 55-70 years with acute or convalescent COVID-19. The chain recombines TRBV10-1 with TRBJ2-3; a weak D match, TRBD1 (5 bases). Sequenced input: peripheral blood. DNA for the CDR3: TGCGCCAGCAGTGAGTTGGGGCAGGGTACGCAGTATTTT. It is translated as CASSELGQGTQYF.